These 6 T cell receptor beta chains were sequenced from one sample in a study of CD8 T cells in ankylosing spondylitis. Study results and limitations: Characteristic of ankylosing spondylitis blood, it appeared, was a TCR beta motif comprising 7 to 9 highly homologous variants.

Via MiXCR, TCRdb re-called the 5' RACE reads, giving one row per CDR3 protein. The data contain some 840,000 distinct CDR3 sequences, roughly 12% of them seen just once; the ten biggest clones take up 0.51%. Their antigens are not known. Sequencing was done on a sample of blood, either unsorted or a sorted T cell fraction (not recorded which). The receptors shown here come from a male donor with ankylosing spondylitis.

J is TRBJ1-1 and V is TRBV6-1; unclear D gene. CDR1 and CDR2 from the germline V gene are MNHNS and SASEGT. Trimming shortened V by 7 bases and J by 4 bases, and 7 bases separated the two germline ends. CDR3 length equals 11 residues. The DNA for the CDR3 is TGTGCCAGCATGGGAATCACTGAAGCTTTCTTT. As protein: CASMGITEAFF.

In this sample, this clonotype turned up many times. The chain uses TRBV20-1 and TRBJ1-1; D not resolved. There are 13 residues in the CDR3. Germline V gene lookup returns CDR1 DFQATT and CDR2 SNEGSKA (reference sequence). V was clipped by 0 bases and J by 1 base, with 6 bases between them. CDR3 nucleotide sequence: TGCAGTGCTAGAGATCCCACGAACACTGAAGCTTTCTTT. Encoded protein: CSARDPTNTEAFF.

There are many counts of this clonotype. The rearrangement links TRBV24-1 to TRBJ2-3; the D gene is possibly TRBD1 (7 bases). This CDR3 is built from 17 residues. Germline V gives CDR1 KGHDR, CDR2 SFDVKD. The V gene lost 9 bases and the J gene lost 1 base, with 22 bases spanning the gap. CDR3 residues: CATEVFDREEGTDTQYF. CDR3 nucleotide sequence: TGTGCCACCGAGGTATTCGACAGGGAGGAGGGCACAGATACGCAGTATTTT.

The genes are TRBV20-1 and TRBJ2-7, with 10 bases identical to TRBD1. Germline V lookup: CDR1 DFQATT, CDR2 SNEGSKA (reference sequence). The CDR3 length is 13 residues. J was trimmed by 3 bases and V by 7 bases; bases with no gene match: 6. The CDR3 loop is CSVGGQGFYEQYF. As DNA, the CDR3 is TGCAGTGTAGGGGGACAGGGGTTCTACGAGCAGTACTTC.

The chain has TRBV15 and TRBJ2-7; the D is unclear. Trimming shortened V by 1 base and J by 0 bases, and 4 bases separated the two germline ends. The germline V gene has CDR1 LNHNV and CDR2 YYDKDF (reference sequence). CDR3 size: 13 residues. The chain's CDR3 is CATSRVSSYEQYF. The CDR3 coding sequence is TGTGCCACCAGCAGAGTTAGCTCCTACGAGCAGTACTTC.

The rearrangement joins TRBV6-1 to TRBJ1-3; D gene uncertain. The CDR3 runs to 15 residues. Germline values: CDR1 MNHNS, CDR2 SASEGT. V gave up 6 bases and J gave up 1 base, with 13 bases separating them. CDR3 sequence reads: CASSLAKNSGNTIYF. The CDR3 nucleotides are TGTGCCAGCAGCTTGGCGAAGAATTCTGGAAACACCATATATTTT.